Presented here are 27 T cell receptor beta chains from one specimen sequenced in a study of T cell clonality in common variable immunodeficiency. Study-level points and caveats: Reportedly, TCR beta sequences from common variable immunodeficiency showed fewer deletions and N-nucleotide insertions.

Which antigens these TCRs recognize remains unknown. Clones were read by immunoSEQ multiplex PCR, and TCRdb kept only the in-frame ones, dropping some. The table lists approximately 30,000 clones, with no singletons. Sequencing input: peripheral blood mononuclear cells. The receptors shown here come from a human donor with common variable immunodeficiency.

This clone was recorded at least ten times. Sequencing ends 3 residues short of the CDR3 end; the germline J gene provides the rest. The chain recombines TRBV5-1 with TRBJ2-1; D is perhaps TRBD1 (6 bases). The V gene's germline CDR1 is SGHRS and CDR2 YFSETQ. V lost 3 bases and J 3 bases, leaving 7 bases between the germline ends. The CDR3 spans 13 residues. Incomplete CDR3 DNA: TGCGCCAGCAGCTGGGACATCTACAATGAG. Amino acid sequence: CASSWDIYNE. The whole CDR3 reads CASSWDIYNEQFF. Combining the CDR3 with reference TRBV5-1 and TRBJ2-1 gives the whole variable domain KAGVTQTPRYLIKTRGQQVTLSCSPISGHRSVSWYQQTPGQGLQFLFEYFSETQRNKGNFPGRFSGRQFSNSRSEMNVSTLELGDSALYLCASSWDIYNEQFFGPGTRLTVL.

Worth noting for this clone: The read terminates 3 residues ahead of where the CDR3 ends, so the germline J gene completes it. This chain links TRBV5-1 with TRBJ2-7, with TRBD1 matching over 11 bases. The CDR3 length is 15 residues. Trimming cost V 1 base and J 5 bases; bases outside gene matches: 5. Germline V gives CDR1 SGHRS, CDR2 YFSETQ. CDR3 sequence: CASSLLGQGAHEQYF. The DNA read from the CDR3 is TGCGCCAGCAGCTTGCTCGGACAGGGGGCCCACGAG.

This clone was found a few times. The sequence runs out 3 residues before the end of the CDR3; the remainder is reconstructed from the germline J gene. The chain links TRBV20-1 to TRBJ2-3; D is perhaps TRBD1 (6 bases). Germline V CDR1 and CDR2: DFQATT, SNEGSKA (reference sequence). V gave up 5 bases and J gave up 2 bases, with 14 bases separating them. This CDR3 is 14 amino acids long. The sequenced CDR3 bases are TGCAGTGCTCTCGGACAGTACCCCACAGATACG. The encoded protein is CSALGQYPTDT. The full CDR3 sequence reads CSALGQYPTDTQYF.

As to this clone: Coverage ceases 3 residues before the CDR3 finishes, and the germline J gene fills in the end. The chain couples TRBV7-6 to TRBJ1-3; no firm D call. This CDR3 is 12 amino acids long. Germline assignment: CDR1 SGHVS and CDR2 FNYEAQ. With 2 bases removed from V and 7 bases from J, the gap between germline ends came to 6 bases. The sequenced CDR3 bases are TGTGCCAGCAGCTTATACGGGAACACC. It translates to CASSLYGNT. The whole CDR3 sequence reads CASSLYGNTIYF.

This clone was counted ten times or more. The read finishes 3 residues shy of the CDR3 end, and the germline J gene is used to complete it. The rearrangement links TRBV20-1 to TRBJ1-5; D ambiguous. The CDR3 is 14 residues long. The V gene's germline CDR1 is DFQATT and CDR2 SNEGSKA (reference sequence). V dropped 0 bases and J dropped 1 base, with 7 bases sitting between them. Partial CDR3 DNA: TGCAGTGCTAGAGATCCGACAAGCAATCAGCCC. This sequence encodes CSARDPTSNQP. The full CDR3 protein is CSARDPTSNQPQHF.

There are a few counts of this clone. Read coverage stops 3 residues before the CDR3 terminus; the germline J gene supplies the remainder. V usage is TRBV5-1 and J usage is TRBJ1-2; D might be TRBD1 (6 bases). Germline CDR1 SGHRS, CDR2 YFSETQ. V lost 4 bases to trimming and J lost 3 bases, with 13 bases between them. The CDR3 is made up of 14 amino acids. The DNA read from the CDR3 is TGCGCCAGCAGCACCCTGGAGGGGGACTATGGC. Its translation is CASSTLEGDYG. The complete CDR3 protein is CASSTLEGDYGYTF.

This clone appeared a few times. The CDR3 end falls 3 residues outside the read, so it is completed with the germline J gene. This chain uses TRBV19 with TRBJ1-5, with D possibly matching TRBD1 (5 bases). The germline V and J ends were trimmed by 4 bases and 1 base, with 8 bases remaining between them. The CDR3 is made up of 14 amino acids. Germline lookup yields CDR1 LNHDA and CDR2 SQIVND (reference sequence). The part of the CDR3 DNA that was read is TGTGCCAGTAGTACCCGACAGAGCAATCAGCCC. As protein: CASSTRQSNQP. The entire CDR3 protein is CASSTRQSNQPQHF. Using reference TRBV19 and TRBJ1-5 for the parts outside the CDR3, the full variable domain is DGGITQSPKYLFRKEGQNVTLSCEQNLNHDAMYWYRQDPGQGLRLIYYSQIVNDFQKGDIAEGYSVSREKKESFPLTVTSAQKNPTAFYLCASSTRQSNQPQHFGDGTRLSIL.

This clone was picked up many times. The read halts 3 residues ahead of the CDR3 end, with the missing end drawn from the germline J gene. This chain joins TRBV18 and TRBJ1-6; TRBD1 agrees at 11 bases. Per germline, CDR1 KGHSH and CDR2 LQKENI. J gave up 7 bases and V 5 bases, and 10 bases lay outside the gene matches. The CDR3 is 17 residues long. The CDR3 reads CASSSGQGANLNSPLHF. CDR3 bases read: TGTGCCAGCTCATCAGGACAGGGGGCGAACCTCAATTCACCC.

This clone was recorded at least ten times. The read falls 3 residues short of the CDR3 end, and the missing part is taken from the germline J gene. The gene calls are TRBV5-1 and TRBJ1-1; tentatively, D is TRBD1 (5 bases). Looked up from germline, CDR1 is SGHRS and CDR2 is YFSETQ. The CDR3 contains 14 residues. V lost 2 bases and J 3 bases, leaving 11 bases between the germline ends. The CDR3: CASSFGRRDTEAFF. The DNA read from the CDR3 is TGCGCCAGCAGCTTCGGGCGCAGGGACACTGAA.

On this clone: Germline and junction disagree at one end, which may indicate a read error. The read finishes 3 residues shy of the CDR3 end, and the germline J gene is used to complete it. The rearrangement uses TRBV7-7 and TRBJ2-1; 7 nucleotides agree with TRBD2. Germline CDR1 is SSHAT and CDR2 is FNYEAQ (reference sequence). The CDR3 has 14 amino acids. CDR3 sequence: CASSSDSGAHEQFF. Partial CDR3 DNA: TGTGCTAGCAGCTCAGACAGCGGGGCTCATGAG.

The table lists this clone with a few counts. The DNA ends 3 residues before the CDR3 does, and the rest of the CDR3 is filled in from the germline J gene. The genes are TRBV2 and TRBJ1-4; D is possibly TRBD1 (5 bases). Germline V CDR1 and CDR2: SNHLY, FYNNEI. CDR3 length: 15 amino acids. The germline V and J ends were trimmed by 4 bases and 8 bases, with 17 bases remaining between them. The CDR3 sequence is CASSAMGGGGEKLFF. The sequenced CDR3 bases are TGTGCCAGCAGTGCCATGGGGGGAGGTGGAGAAAAA.

This clone was recorded many times. The read falls 3 residues short of the CDR3 end, and the missing part is taken from the germline J gene. This chain links TRBV2 with TRBJ2-7, with 7 bases lining up with TRBD2. The CDR3 runs to 16 residues. Germline CDR1 reads SNHLY; CDR2 reads FYNNEI. After removal of 8 bases from V and 5 bases from J, the junction contained 18 bases not matched to a gene. CDR3 amino acids: CASSRSTLATSNEQYF. The part of the CDR3 DNA that was read is TGTGCCAGCTCAAGATCGACACTAGCGACGAGCAACGAG. The entire variable domain, with the rest obtained from reference TRBV2 and TRBJ2-7, is as follows: EPEVTQTPSHQVTQMGQEVILRCVPISNHLYFYWYRQILGQKVEFLVSFYNNEISEKSEIFDDQFSVERPDGSNFTLKIRSTKLEDSAMYFCASSRSTLATSNEQYFGPGTRLTVT.

With regard to this clone: The read is 3 residues too short to cover the CDR3 end, so that end is filled in from the germline J gene. The gene calls are TRBV6-2 or TRBV6-3 and TRBJ2-5; D not certain. Germline V gene sequence: CDR1 MNHEY, CDR2 SVGEGT. CDR3 size: 15 residues. V lost 5 bases, J lost 0 bases, and 13 bases lay in between. The CDR3 sequence: CASSHPQEYQETQYF. Incomplete CDR3 DNA: TGTGCCAGCAGTCACCCTCAGGAGTACCAAGAGACC.

With respect to this clone: One end of the junction varies from germline; a read error may be responsible. Coverage ceases 3 residues before the CDR3 finishes, and the germline J gene fills in the end. This sequence joins TRBV7-7 and TRBJ2-2, with D possibly matching TRBD2 (5 bases). Germline assignment: CDR1 SSHAT and CDR2 FNYEAQ (reference sequence). CDR3 length: 13 residues. The CDR3 DNA, read in part, is TGTGCTAGCAGCTCTCGCGAGGGCGGGGAG. Its translation is CASSSREGGE. The CDR3 reads in full as CASSSREGGELFF.

Many counts were recorded for this clone. From the germline J gene comes the end of the CDR3, since the read stops 3 residues before it. The chain has TRBV20-1 and TRBJ1-2; 8 bases fit TRBD1. J gave up 2 bases and V 4 bases, and 12 bases lay outside the gene matches. Germline V lookup: CDR1 DFQATT, CDR2 SNEGSKA (reference sequence). This CDR3 comprises 16 residues. The DNA read from the CDR3 is TGCAGTGCTACGATTAGTCCCGGGACAGGCAACTATGGC. Translated, it gives CSATISPGTGNYG. The complete CDR3 protein is CSATISPGTGNYGYTF.

This clone occurred a few times. The read terminates 3 residues before the CDR3 end, so the remaining end is supplied by the germline J gene. V usage is TRBV6-1 and J usage is TRBJ1-3; D remains ambiguous. Trimming took 1 base from V and 2 from J, leaving 9 bases between them. CDR3 size: 15 residues. Germline CDR1 and CDR2: MNHNS and SASEGT. CDR3 sequence: CASSEGATAGNTIYF. Incomplete CDR3 DNA: TGTGCCAGCAGTGAAGGGGCGACGGCTGGAAACACC.

This clone was detected only a few times. An end of the junction does not agree with germline; a read error may underlie this. The CDR3 goes on 3 residues after the read ends, and that part is filled in from the germline J gene. The rearrangement links TRBV7-7 to TRBJ1-1; D perhaps matches TRBD1 (6 bases). CDR3 size: 13 residues. CDR1 is SSHAT and CDR2 is FNYEAQ in the germline V gene (reference sequence). Partial CDR3 DNA: TGTGCTAGCAGCTTGGGGGCGAACACTGAA. As protein: CASSLGANTE. The whole CDR3 sequence reads CASSLGANTEAFF. Full variable domain (missing parts from reference TRBV7-7 and TRBJ1-1): GAGVSQSPRYKVTKRGQDVTLRCDPISSHATLYWYQQALGQGPEFLTYFNYEAQPDKSGLPSDRFSAERPEGSISTLTIQRTEQRDSAMYRCASSLGANTEAFFGQGTRLTVV.

On this clone itself: The CDR3 goes on 3 residues after the read ends, and that part is filled in from the germline J gene. The rearrangement joins TRBV19 to TRBJ2-7; 7 bases are a match to TRBD2. Germline CDR1 LNHDA, CDR2 SQIVND (reference sequence). This CDR3 has 16 amino acids. J was trimmed by 6 bases and V by 9 bases; bases with no gene match: 20. CDR3: CASSEGRLASSSEQYF. Incomplete CDR3 DNA: TGTGCCAGCAGTGAGGGGCGACTAGCTAGTAGTTCCGAG.

This clone was detected a few times. The CDR3 extends 3 residues past the end of the read, so its final part is completed from the germline J gene. The V call is TRBV19, the J call TRBJ1-5; 9 bases are shared with TRBD1. This CDR3 has 13 residues. J was trimmed by 7 bases and V by 7 bases; bases with no gene match: 5. The V gene's germline CDR1 is LNHDA and CDR2 SQIVND (reference sequence). The CDR3: CASNDRGRQPQHF. The DNA read from the CDR3 is TGTGCCAGTAACGACAGGGGGAGGCAGCCC.

This clone was recorded at least ten times. The CDR3 is cut off 3 residues early in the read; its end comes from the germline J gene. This chain links TRBV14 with TRBJ2-7, with 10 nucleotides matching TRBD2. This CDR3 region has 16 residues. J gave up 1 base and V 2 bases, and 5 bases lay outside the gene matches. Germline values: CDR1 SGHDN, CDR2 FVKESK. The CDR3: CASSQLTSGVSYEQYF. The DNA read from the CDR3 is TGTGCCAGCAGCCAACTTACTAGCGGGGTATCCTACGAG.

A few counts support this clone. The read gets to within 3 residues of the CDR3 end, and the germline J gene fills in the rest. The chain employs TRBV7-2 and TRBJ2-1, with 8 bases aligning to TRBD2. CDR3 length: 15 residues. CDR1 SGHTA and CDR2 FQGNSA come from the germline V gene. The V and J ends lost 5 bases and 5 bases, in that order; junction bases with no gene match: 8. The CDR3 region is CASSPWGSGDNEQFF. CDR3 DNA (partial): TGTGCCAGCAGCCCCTGGGGTAGCGGGGACAATGAG.

In this sample, this clone turned up many times. The read terminates 3 residues before the CDR3 end, so the remaining end is supplied by the germline J gene. The chain couples TRBV2 to TRBJ2-7, with 10 bases lining up with TRBD1. In germline, CDR1 is SNHLY, CDR2 FYNNEI. The CDR3 runs 12 residues. Unmatched junction bases numbered 4, after V lost 8 bases and J lost 6 bases. CDR3 DNA (partial): TGTGCCAGCGGGACAGGGGCCAGCGAG. Translated: CASGTGASE. The CDR3 in its entirety is CASGTGASEQYF. The full variable domain, in which reference TRBV2 and TRBJ2-7 provide the parts outside the CDR3, is EPEVTQTPSHQVTQMGQEVILRCVPISNHLYFYWYRQILGQKVEFLVSFYNNEISEKSEIFDDQFSVERPDGSNFTLKIRSTKLEDSAMYFCASGTGASEQYFGPGTRLTVT.

About this clone itself: The read gets to within 3 residues of the CDR3 end, and the germline J gene fills in the rest. The genes are TRBV6-2 or TRBV6-3 and TRBJ2-5, with a tentative D call TRBD1 (6 bases). This CDR3 is 13 amino acids long. The germline V gene encodes CDR1 MNHEY and CDR2 SVGEGT. Trimming removed 8 bases at V and 7 bases at J, with 17 bases between. The DNA read from the CDR3 is TGTGCCAGCGGCAACAGGGCCTTGGGGACC. Translating it yields CASGNRALGT. In full, the CDR3 is CASGNRALGTQYF.

Worth noting for this clone: The DNA ends 3 residues before the CDR3 does, and the rest of the CDR3 is filled in from the germline J gene. The chain uses TRBV5-1 and TRBJ2-7; 9 nucleotides align to TRBD1. Germline loops: CDR1 SGHRS, CDR2 YFSETQ. The V segment lost 5 bases and the J segment 1 base; nucleotides outside the gene matches: 7. CDR3 length: 15 residues. The covered CDR3 bases are TGCGCCAGCAGTTTCGACAGGGGGGGATCCTACGAG. Its protein is CASSFDRGGSYE. The CDR3 as a whole reads CASSFDRGGSYEQYF. Based on the CDR3 plus reference TRBV5-1 and TRBJ2-7, the full variable domain is KAGVTQTPRYLIKTRGQQVTLSCSPISGHRSVSWYQQTPGQGLQFLFEYFSETQRNKGNFPGRFSGRQFSNSRSEMNVSTLELGDSALYLCASSFDRGGSYEQYFGPGTRLTVT.

As to this clone: The read is 3 residues too short to cover the CDR3 end, so that end is filled in from the germline J gene. The genes are TRBV7-2 and TRBJ2-1, with D maybe TRBD2 (7 bases). Germline loops: CDR1 SGHTA, CDR2 FQGNSA. There are 15 residues in the CDR3. Trimming cost V 3 bases and J 1 base, with 10 bases left between them. CDR3 DNA (partial): TGTGCCAGCAGCTTGCGGGGGCCTTCCTACAATGAG. This codes for CASSLRGPSYNE. The CDR3 in full is CASSLRGPSYNEQFF. Combining the CDR3 with reference TRBV7-2 and TRBJ2-1 gives the whole variable domain GAGVSQSPSNKVTEKGKDVELRCDPISGHTALYWYRQSLGQGLEFLIYFQGNSAPDKSGLPSDRFSAERTGGSVSTLTIQRTQQEDSAVYLCASSLRGPSYNEQFFGPGTRLTVL.

In its sample, this clone was seen a few times. The read halts 3 residues ahead of the CDR3 end, with the missing end drawn from the germline J gene. V and J are TRBV2 and TRBJ2-7; a weak D match, TRBD2 (6 bases). The ends were cut back, 0 bases at V and 2 bases at J, with 11 bases in the middle. The CDR3 runs 15 residues. Germline V CDR1 and CDR2: SNHLY, FYNNEI. CDR3 protein: CASSEAPRLAYEQYF. Incomplete CDR3 DNA: TGTGCCAGCAGTGAAGCTCCCCGACTAGCCTACGAG.

Regarding this clone: Read data end 3 residues before the CDR3 end; the end is taken from the germline J gene. V and J are TRBV7-3 and TRBJ2-5; TRBD1 might be the D (9 bases). V was clipped by 5 bases and J by 5 bases, with 18 bases between them. The germline gives CDR1 SGHTA, CDR2 FQGTGA. The CDR3 is 15 residues long. CDR3 bases read: TGTGCCAGCAGCCCGGGGGGGACAGGGAGGGAGACC. It is translated as CASSPGGTGRET. The complete CDR3 protein is CASSPGGTGRETQYF.